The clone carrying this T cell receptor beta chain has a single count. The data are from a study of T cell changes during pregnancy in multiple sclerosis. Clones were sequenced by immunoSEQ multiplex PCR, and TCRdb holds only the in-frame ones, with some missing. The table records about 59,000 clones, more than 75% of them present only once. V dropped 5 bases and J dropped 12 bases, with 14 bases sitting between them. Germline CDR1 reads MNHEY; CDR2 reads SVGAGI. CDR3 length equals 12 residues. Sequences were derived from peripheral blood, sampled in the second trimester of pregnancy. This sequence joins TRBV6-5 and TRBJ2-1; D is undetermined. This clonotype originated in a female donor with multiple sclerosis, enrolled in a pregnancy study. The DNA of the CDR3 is TGTGCCAGCAGTCCCTTGAACGGTAGGCAGTTCTTC. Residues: CASSPLNGRQFF.